Detailed here is one T cell receptor beta chain. Its specificity is unknown. The source of the sample is a study of CD8+ T cells in alopecia areata. About the research overall: Those treated were given oral tofacitinib at 5 to 10 mg twice daily.

RNA was extracted and reverse transcribed into cDNA as the sequencing template. Sequencing was performed with immunoSEQ multiplex PCR; in TCRdb, only in-frame clones are kept and a portion is missing. The table shows roughly 200,000 clones, with 63% occurring only once. Study findings and constraints: Normal scalp showed lower clonality than lesional scalp, especially alopecia totalis/universalis. Patients displayed less clarity in TCR sharing than mice, a finding possibly related to HLA.

Germline lookup yields CDR1 SGHNT and CDR2 YENEEA. Between the trimmed V and J ends, which lost 4 bases and 3 bases, there was a span of 9 bases. The CDR3 extends over 13 amino acids. This receptor was obtained from a human donor with alopecia areata. This chain links TRBV11-3 with TRBJ1-1; no clear D. The source was CD4+ T cells sorted from blood, collected at week 0. For the CDR3, the DNA is TGTGCCAGCAGCTGGGAAGGAGACACTGAAGCTTTCTTT. Translation gives CASSWEGDTEAFF.